One sample yielded the 18 T cell receptor beta chains listed below, sequenced in a study of human T cells and chemical hapten exposure. Time point specified: pre-sensitization, week 0. Treatment in this sample: therapeutic diphenylcyclopropenone sensitization with weekly scalp DPC. TCRdb ran MiXCR on the RACE reads and lists one entry per CDR3 protein. The profile shows about 350,000 distinct CDR3 sequences, about 5% of them singletons. The sample in question was whole blood, obtained in connection with sensitization to the hapten diphenylcyclopropenone (DPC). These receptors were collected from a woman between 18 and 29 years old with alopecia areata. Some clones in this sample may be carry-over from other donors' samples.

This clonotype was found a few times. V usage is TRBV29-1 and J usage is TRBJ2-7; TRBD2 might be the D (6 bases). Germline V gene lookup returns CDR1 SQVTM and CDR2 ANQGSEA. This CDR3 is built from 10 residues. The V end lost 8 bases, the J end lost 7 bases, and 12 bases lay between the germline ends. CDR3 loop: CSQSGGEQYF. The CDR3 nucleotides read TGCAGCCAATCCGGGGGAGAGCAGTACTTC.

This clonotype showed up many times. This chain joins TRBV4-3 and TRBJ1-6, with D unresolved. This CDR3 is 15 amino acids long. Germline CDR1 LGHNA, CDR2 YSLEER. V lost 0 bases to trimming and J lost 9 bases, with 12 bases between them. The CDR3 loop is CASSQDSKGRSPLHF. The CDR3 nucleotides read TGCGCCAGCAGCCAAGACTCTAAAGGCCGTTCACCCCTCCACTTT.

This sequence joins TRBV7-3 and TRBJ1-1; D is ambiguous. Germline lookup yields CDR1 SGHTA and CDR2 FQGTGA. The CDR3 extends over 14 amino acids. V gave up 6 bases and J gave up 4 bases, with 15 bases separating them. DNA of the CDR3: TGTGCCAGCAGTGGTGCTCGTAGCGGCACTGAAGCTTTCTTT. Its protein is CASSGARSGTEAFF.

The rearrangement links TRBV6-2 or TRBV6-3 to TRBJ1-1, with D possibly matching TRBD1 (5 bases). CDR3 length: 14 amino acids. Per germline, CDR1 MNHEY and CDR2 SVGEGT. The germline V and J ends were trimmed by 8 bases and 3 bases, with 16 bases remaining between them. The CDR3 DNA sequence: TGTGCCAGCTCGGGAGGGGTCGGGTACACTGAAGCTTTCTTT. Its translation is CASSGGVGYTEAFF.

V usage is TRBV29-1 and J usage is TRBJ2-1, with 10 bases fitting TRBD2. The germline gives CDR1 SQVTM, CDR2 ANQGSEA. After removal of 4 bases from V and 5 bases from J, the junction contained 5 bases not matched to a gene. The CDR3 totals 14 residues. CDR3 in amino acids: CSVARLAGDNEQFF. The CDR3 nucleotides are TGCAGCGTTGCTCGGCTAGCGGGGGACAATGAGCAGTTCTTC.

CDR3 region: CASRAWGSASYGYTF. CDR3 nucleotides: TGTGCCAGCAGGGCCTGGGGCTCGGCATCTTATGGCTACACCTTC. This rearrangement joins TRBV6-1 to TRBJ1-2, with a possible D match to TRBD1 (5 bases). This CDR3 has 15 amino acids. Germline values: CDR1 MNHNS, CDR2 SASEGT. V shed 6 bases and J shed 5 bases, with 19 bases lying between them.

The CDR3 sequence: CASSTGTLDQPQHF. The CDR3 region has the DNA TGTGCCAGCAGTACTGGGACACTGGATCAGCCCCAGCATTTT. V usage is TRBV6-1 and J usage is TRBJ1-5; D might be TRBD1 (6 bases). CDR3 length: 14 residues. The germline gives CDR1 MNHNS, CDR2 SASEGT. The V gene lost 5 bases and the J gene lost 5 bases, with 13 bases spanning the gap.

This clonotype came up many times. The chain has TRBV12-5 and TRBJ2-7; D may be TRBD1 (5 bases). The V and J ends lost 6 bases and 3 bases respectively, with 12 bases between them. Germline V gene data show CDR1 as LGHNT and CDR2 as FRNRAP. The CDR3 runs 13 residues. CDR3 bases: TGTGCTAGTGGCCTGGACACATACTACGAGCAGTACTTC. This encodes CASGLDTYYEQYF.

This clonotype was found many times. The chain employs TRBV29-1 and TRBJ1-1; 8 bases are shared with TRBD1. V shed 7 bases, J shed 4 bases, and the junction held 14 bases outside the gene matches. Germline CDR1 reads SQVTM; CDR2 reads ANQGSEA. The CDR3 spans 15 residues. CDR3: CSAREQGVRGTEAFF. Written as DNA, the CDR3 is TGCAGCGCCCGGGAACAGGGGGTAAGAGGCACTGAAGCTTTCTTT.

This clonotype was counted a few times. The junction shows a germline mismatch at one end, possibly a read error. The chain combines TRBV28 with TRBJ2-7; 12 nucleotides line up with TRBD2. The CDR3 extends over 12 amino acids. Looked up from germline, CDR1 is MDHEN and CDR2 is SYDVKM. Written as DNA, the CDR3 is TGTGCCAGCAGTTCGCGACTAGCGGGGGCATCTTTC. Its translation: CASSSRLAGASF.

The chain links TRBV7-9 to TRBJ1-5, with a weak D call TRBD1 (6 bases). V was pared by 5 bases and J by 5 bases, with 16 bases between. Germline lookup yields CDR1 SEHNR and CDR2 FQNEAQ (reference sequence). The CDR3 runs to 15 residues. CDR3 residues: CASSPPAGVDQPQHF. The DNA of the CDR3 is TGTGCCAGCAGCCCGCCGGCAGGGGTTGATCAGCCCCAGCATTTT.

This sequence joins TRBV20-1 and TRBJ2-2; 10 bases are shared with TRBD1. The germline V gene has CDR1 DFQATT and CDR2 SNEGSKA (reference sequence). This CDR3 contains 16 residues. V trimming: 2 bases; J trimming: 3 bases; junction bases outside the gene matches: 6. CDR3 region: CSARLADRGDTGELFF. Written as DNA, the CDR3 is TGCAGTGCTAGACTAGCGGACAGGGGGGACACCGGGGAGCTGTTTTTT.

This chain connects TRBV4-3 to TRBJ2-7; 11 positions match TRBD2. With V trimmed by 4 bases and J by 2 bases, 10 bases remained unmatched. Germline V gene lookup returns CDR1 LGHNA and CDR2 YSLEER. The CDR3 is 17 residues long. CDR3 sequence (DNA): TGCGCCAGCAGCCCCCAAGGGGTAGCGGGGGGGCCCTACGAGCAGTACTTC. Amino acid sequence: CASSPQGVAGGPYEQYF.

This clonotype was observed many times. The chain combines TRBV12-3 or TRBV12-4 with TRBJ1-2; a weak D match, TRBD1 (5 bases). The germline V and J ends were trimmed by 3 bases and 6 bases, with 17 bases remaining between them. There are 15 residues in the CDR3. Here the CDR3 DNA reads TGTGCCAGCAGTTTTTCCGGGACCGAGATTAATGGCTACACCTTC. Translating gives CASSFSGTEINGYTF.

This clonotype was counted between two and nine times. The chain has TRBV3-1 and TRBJ2-5; 10 bases agree with TRBD1. The CDR3 covers 17 residues. Looked up from germline, CDR1 is LGHDT and CDR2 is YNNKEL (reference sequence). The V and J ends lost 1 base and 0 bases, in that order; junction bases with no gene match: 5. The chain's CDR3 is CASSQADRGQYQETQYF. In DNA form, the CDR3 reads TGTGCCAGCAGCCAAGCAGACAGGGGGCAGTACCAAGAGACCCAGTACTTC.

This clonotype occurred a few times. The chain carries TRBV6-1 and TRBJ2-5; 7 bases agree with TRBD2. CDR3 length: 16 amino acids. Germline lookup yields CDR1 MNHNS and CDR2 SASEGT. J lost 5 bases, V lost 4 bases, and 13 bases had no gene match. The CDR3 DNA reads as TGTGCCAGCAGTGCAAGAAGCGGGGTAGGGCAGGAGACCCAGTACTTC. Residues: CASSARSGVGQETQYF.

This sequence joins TRBV18 and TRBJ1-3; 10 nucleotides align to TRBD1. Unmatched junction bases numbered 7, after V lost 1 base and J lost 7 bases. Germline V gene lookup returns CDR1 KGHSH and CDR2 LQKENI. The CDR3 has 16 residues. CDR3 DNA sequence: TGTGCCAGCTCACCACTGGAGGGACAGGGGCTGAACACCATATATTTT. Its translation is CASSPLEGQGLNTIYF.

The chain links TRBV12-3 or TRBV12-4 to TRBJ2-7; D gene uncertain. The CDR3 is 13 residues long. V was shortened by 6 bases and J by 2 bases, with 11 bases between the two germline ends. CDR3 region: CASSNTSPYEQYF. CDR3 nucleotide sequence: TGTGCCAGCAGCAACACAAGCCCCTACGAGCAGTACTTC.